Following are 17 T cell receptor beta chains from one sample sequenced in a study of T-cell reconstitution after alpha-beta-depleted transplantation in children. Preparing the TCRbeta library involved the use of unique molecular identifiers. MiXCR was run by TCRdb on the PCR reads, yielding one entry per CDR3 protein. In the table there are 250,000 to 300,000 distinct CDR3 sequences, 10% of which are singletons. Sequencing used PBMCs, obtained before TCRalphabeta/CD19-depleted stem cell transplant. The receptors derive from a boy in the first two years of life with acute myeloid leukemia, due to receive a stem cell transplant.

The gene calls are TRBV11-2 and TRBJ2-2; the D is unclear. The CDR3 runs to 15 residues. V shed 3 bases and J shed 0 bases, with 8 bases lying between them. The germline V gene encodes CDR1 SGHAT and CDR2 FQNNGV. This chain's CDR3 is CASSFLPANTGELFF. The CDR3 region has the DNA TGTGCCAGCAGCTTTTTGCCGGCGAACACCGGGGAGCTGTTTTTT. The whole variable domain, remainder taken from reference TRBV11-2 and TRBJ2-2, is EAGVAQSPRYKIIEKRQSVAFWCNPISGHATLYWYQQILGQGPKLLIQFQNNGVVDDSQLPKDRFSAERLKGVDSTLKIQPAKLEDSAVYLCASSFLPANTGELFFGEGSRLTVL.

This clonotype was counted many times. CDR3 region: CASSLVLARQETQYF. As DNA, the CDR3 is TGTGCCAGCAGTTTGGTCCTAGCTCGGCAAGAGACCCAGTACTTC. This rearrangement joins TRBV28 to TRBJ2-5, with D possibly TRBD2 on 5 matching bases. The germline V gene has CDR1 MDHEN and CDR2 SYDVKM. The V gene lost 3 bases and the J gene lost 2 bases, with 13 bases spanning the gap. This CDR3 is built from 15 residues.

This clonotype was recorded many times. The V gene is TRBV12-3 or TRBV12-4, the J gene TRBJ2-7; D assignment may be TRBD1 or TRBD2 (5 bases each). Deletions cut 4 bases from V and 4 bases from J, with 14 bases between. This CDR3 has 14 residues. CDR3 loop: CASSSRGGIYEQYF. As DNA, the CDR3 is TGTGCCAGCAGTTCCCGGGGCGGAATATACGAGCAGTACTTC.

This clonotype was counted between two and nine times. The chain joins TRBV11-2 to TRBJ2-6; TRBD1 matches 8 bases. There are 18 residues in the CDR3. After removal of 4 bases from V and 0 bases from J, the junction contained 8 bases not matched to a gene. Per germline, CDR1 SGHAT and CDR2 FQNNGV. The CDR3 sequence: CASSSGQGRDSGANVLTF. The CDR3 DNA reads as TGTGCCAGCAGCTCCGGACAGGGAAGGGACTCTGGGGCCAACGTCCTGACTTTC.

This clonotype came up many times. The chain employs TRBV7-9 and TRBJ1-5; D is undetermined. Trimming removed 3 bases from V and 0 bases from J, with 3 bases in between. This CDR3 comprises 13 residues. Germline assignment: CDR1 SEHNR and CDR2 FQNEAQ (reference sequence). Here the CDR3 reads CASSFNSNQPQHF. CDR3 sequence (DNA): TGTGCCAGCAGCTTTAATAGCAATCAGCCCCAGCATTTT. The full variable domain, its missing parts supplied by reference TRBV7-9 and TRBJ1-5, is DTGVSQNPRHKITKRGQNVTFRCDPISEHNRLYWYRQTLGQGPEFLTYFQNEAQLEKSRLLSDRFSAERPKGSFSTLEIQRTEQGDSAMYLCASSFNSNQPQHFGDGTRLSIL.

Many counts were recorded for this clonotype. V and J are TRBV28 and TRBJ2-1; 12 bases agree with TRBD2. V lost 3 bases and J lost 5; bases outside the gene matches: 5. The CDR3 is made up of 16 amino acids. Germline values: CDR1 MDHEN, CDR2 SYDVKM. CDR3 nucleotides: TGTGCCAGCAGTTTTGGTCTAGCGGGAGGGGACAATGAGCAGTTCTTC. Encoded protein: CASSFGLAGGDNEQFF.

This clonotype was seen ten or more times. This chain joins TRBV14 and TRBJ1-2, with D unresolved. The CDR3 sequence is 15 residues long. CDR1 is SGHDN and CDR2 is FVKESK in the germline V gene. Trimming cost V 1 base and J 0 bases, with 9 bases left between them. Here the CDR3 reads CASSQVELPNYGYTF. The CDR3, as DNA: TGTGCCAGCAGCCAAGTCGAGCTTCCTAACTATGGCTACACCTTC.

The sample holds many counts of this clonotype. The genes are TRBV11-3 and TRBJ2-1, with 7 bases aligning to TRBD1. CDR1 SGHNT and CDR2 YENEEA come from the germline V gene. CDR3 length: 15 residues. V trimming: 5 bases; J trimming: 9 bases; junction bases outside the gene matches: 13. The CDR3 DNA reads TGTGCCAGCAGCGCCGCTGTCCGGGACAGAAGTGAGCAGTTCTTC. Translating gives CASSAAVRDRSEQFF.

The sample holds many counts of this clonotype. The CDR3 DNA reads as TGTGCCAGCAGCTTAGCATTAGGGGGCAATGAGCAGTTCTTC. It encodes CASSLALGGNEQFF. The J gene is TRBJ2-1, the V gene TRBV7-9, with a weak D call TRBD1 (6 bases). This CDR3 spans 14 amino acids. The germline V gene encodes CDR1 SEHNR and CDR2 FQNEAQ (reference sequence). Trimming shortened V by 0 bases and J by 6 bases, and 9 bases separated the two germline ends.

This clonotype was counted many times. V usage is TRBV12-3 or TRBV12-4 and J usage is TRBJ1-5, with 8 bases fitting TRBD1. The CDR3 extends over 17 amino acids. J gave up 7 bases and V 6 bases, and 17 bases lay outside the gene matches. The DNA for the CDR3 is TGTGCCAGCAGATCCTCCAAGGGCCAGGGGGCAGGACAGCCCCAGCATTTT. It is translated as CASRSSKGQGAGQPQHF.

This clonotype came up many times. The J gene is TRBJ2-1, the V gene TRBV27; perhaps TRBD1 as D (6 bases). V was trimmed by 2 bases and J by 2 bases, leaving 10 bases between them. CDR1 and CDR2 from the germline V gene are MNHEY and SMNVEV (reference sequence). The CDR3 runs to 15 residues. CDR3 sequence reads: CASSLKQGPYNEQFF. CDR3 sequence (DNA): TGTGCCAGCAGTTTAAAACAGGGCCCCTACAATGAGCAGTTCTTC.

This sequence joins TRBV28 and TRBJ2-7, with TRBD2 identical over 12 bases. This CDR3 contains 16 residues. CDR1 and CDR2 (germline): MDHEN, SYDVKM. With 5 bases clipped from V and 5 bases from J, the junction kept 10 bases outside the gene matches. The CDR3 DNA sequence: TGTGCCAGCAGTCCCAACGGACTAGCGGGAAGACACGAGCAGTACTTC. Amino acids: CASSPNGLAGRHEQYF.

This clonotype was picked up many times. V and J are TRBV19 and TRBJ2-5; a weak D match, TRBD2 (5 bases). Germline loops: CDR1 LNHDA, CDR2 SQIVND (reference sequence). V dropped 4 bases and J dropped 0 bases, with 9 bases sitting between them. The CDR3 sequence is 14 residues long. The CDR3 is CASSKPGYQETQYF. The CDR3, as DNA: TGTGCCAGTAGTAAACCGGGGTACCAAGAGACCCAGTACTTC.

The gene calls are TRBV11-1 and TRBJ1-2, with 8 positions matching TRBD1. Germline-derived CDR1 and CDR2 are SGHAT and FQDESV (reference sequence). There are 18 residues in the CDR3. V lost 1 base to trimming and J lost 6 bases; unmatched junction nucleotides: 16. In DNA, the CDR3 is TGTGCCAGCAGCTTAGGATGGTCCGGGACAGGTGCCCCTCATGGCTACACCTTC. As protein: CASSLGWSGTGAPHGYTF. Complete variable domain (other parts from reference TRBV11-1 and TRBJ1-2): EAEVAQSPRYKITEKSQAVAFWCDPISGHATLYWYRQILGQGPELLVQFQDESVVDDSQLPKDRFSAERLKGVDSTLKIQPAELGDSAMYLCASSLGWSGTGAPHGYTFGSGTRLTVV.

This clonotype was recorded many times. The J gene is TRBJ1-5, the V gene TRBV20-1; D is unclear. This CDR3 has 15 amino acids. The germline V gene encodes CDR1 DFQATT and CDR2 SNEGSKA (reference sequence). V was clipped by 0 bases and J by 0 bases, with 9 bases between them. CDR3: CSARDSRFSNQPQHF. In nucleotides, the CDR3 is TGCAGTGCTAGAGATTCCAGATTTAGCAATCAGCCCCAGCATTTT.

The chain couples TRBV11-2 to TRBJ2-1; D remains unclear. This CDR3 region has 17 residues. Germline CDR1 SGHAT, CDR2 FQNNGV. V was clipped by 0 bases and J by 2 bases, with 14 bases between them. CDR3 bases: TGTGCCAGCAGCTTAGATAGACTCACTTCTACCTACAATGAGCAGTTCTTC. As protein: CASSLDRLTSTYNEQFF.

This clonotype was recorded at least ten times. The rearrangement uses TRBV20-1 and TRBJ1-5; D remains ambiguous. The ends were cut back, 0 bases at V and 6 bases at J, with 9 bases in the middle. Germline V gene lookup returns CDR1 DFQATT and CDR2 SNEGSKA (reference sequence). The CDR3 has 13 residues. The CDR3 bases are TGCAGTGCTAGAGATTTGATTGGTCAGCCCCAGCATTTT. It translates to CSARDLIGQPQHF.